These T cell receptor beta chains were read from a single sample in a study of cytomegalovirus exposure and HLA in healthy donors. Clones were read by immunoSEQ multiplex PCR, and TCRdb kept only the in-frame ones, dropping some. The sample has over 100,000 clones; roughly 84% are singletons. Sequenced: PBMCs. The origin of the receptors is a woman under 30 in good health and CMV-seropositive. Both conserved end residues are part of each CDR3. The D gene is left open where the match is weak. The size of a clone is reported for some rows only, either as once, few or many, or as a class for expanded clones.

V	J	D	size	CDR3	DNA
TRBV29-1	TRBJ2-7	.	once	CSASWPEQYF	TGCAGCGCCTCCTGGCCCGAGCAGTACTTC
TRBV13	TRBJ2-2	TRBD2	.	CASSPSGGANGELFF	TGTGCCAGCAGCCCTAGCGGGGGGGCGAACGGGGAGCTGTTTTTT
TRBV29-1	TRBJ1-6	.	once	CSVAPQGSLNSPLHF	TGCAGCGTAGCTCCACAGGGTTCGTTGAATTCACCCCTCCACTTT
TRBV10-3	TRBJ1-6	TRBD1	.	CAIRGDSRNSPLHF	TGTGCCATCAGGGGGGACAGCAGAAATTCACCCCTCCACTTT
TRBV6-6	TRBJ1-1	.	.	CASSRRTVPSNTEAFF	TGTGCCAGCAGCCGACGGACAGTTCCCTCGAACACTGAAGCTTTCTTT
TRBV28	TRBJ2-7	TRBD2	.	CASSLGTSGSYEQYF	TGTGCCAGCAGCCTTGGGACTAGCGGCTCCTACGAGCAGTACTTC
TRBV7-8	TRBJ1-1	.	few	CASSLGVGRGNTEAFF	TGTGCCAGCAGCTTAGGGGTAGGGAGGGGGAACACTGAAGCTTTCTTT
TRBV4-2	TRBJ2-3	TRBD2	.	CASSQEISGGPVDTQYF	TGTGCCAGCAGCCAAGAGATCTCGGGGGGGCCAGTAGATACGCAGTATTTT
TRBV6-6	TRBJ2-1	TRBD1	.	CASSATGPRGNEQFF	TGTGCCAGCAGTGCGACAGGGCCCCGGGGCAATGAGCAGTTCTTC
TRBV27	TRBJ1-1	.	.	CASSSGLLNTEAFF	TGTGCCAGCAGTTCCGGACTGTTGAACACTGAAGCTTTCTTT
TRBV6-5	TRBJ2-7	TRBD1	.	CASRDRASYEQYF	TGTGCCAGCCGGGACAGGGCCTCCTACGAGCAGTACTTC
TRBV25-1	TRBJ1-1	.	.	CASSAQGEAFF	TGTGCCAGCAGTGCTCAGGGCGAAGCTTTCTTT
TRBV2	TRBJ1-1	TRBD1	few	CASRTGDTEAFF	TGTGCCAGCAGGACAGGGGACACTGAAGCTTTCTTT
TRBV5-4	TRBJ1-2	.	.	CASSLEGLGLSYGYTF	TGTGCCAGCAGCTTGGAGGGACTTGGGTTAAGTTATGGCTACACCTTC
TRBV7-9	TRBJ2-3	TRBD1	.	CASSQKKTGNTDTQYF	TGTGCCAGCAGCCAAAAGAAGACAGGGAACACAGATACGCAGTATTTT
TRBV9	TRBJ2-5	TRBD2	.	CASSASAGQETQYF	TGTGCCAGCAGCGCTTCAGCGGGGCAAGAGACCCAGTACTTC
TRBV18	TRBJ2-5	TRBD1	.	CASSPIDRGETQYF	TGTGCCAGCTCACCAATTGACAGGGGAGAGACCCAGTACTTC
TRBV6-1	TRBJ2-4	TRBD2	few	CASSELDGEGHIQYF	TGTGCCAGCAGTGAATTGGACGGGGAGGGACACATTCAGTACTTC
TRBV29-1	TRBJ2-7	TRBD2	.	CSALAGGDVGQYF	TGCAGCGCTTTAGCGGGGGGGGATGTCGGGCAGTACTTC
TRBV25-1	TRBJ1-6	.	.	CASSESGGGESPLHF	TGTGCCAGCAGTGAATCCGGCGGGGGGGAGTCACCCCTCCACTTT
TRBV5-6	TRBJ1-4	.	.	CASSLSGGSNEKLFF	TGTGCCAGCAGCTTGTCGGGGGGCAGTAATGAAAAACTGTTTTTT
TRBV11-2	TRBJ2-7	.	.	CASRSLSYEQYF	TGTGCCAGCCGCTCCCTCTCCTACGAGCAGTACTTC
TRBV11-2	TRBJ2-3	TRBD1	.	CASRGQVGDTQYF	TGTGCCAGCAGAGGACAGGTTGGAGATACGCAGTATTTT
TRBV4-1	TRBJ1-5	.	.	CASSHRQDNQPQHF	TGCGCCAGCAGCCACCGACAGGACAATCAGCCCCAGCATTTT
TRBV2	TRBJ2-7	.	.	CASTERAGSPYEQYF	TGTGCCAGCACCGAGAGGGCAGGATCACCCTACGAGCAGTACTTC
TRBV29-1	TRBJ2-7	.	.	CSVGEPYEQYF	TGCAGCGTTGGGGAGCCCTACGAGCAGTACTTC
TRBV7-9	TRBJ1-3	.	.	CASSLEGALGNTIYF	TGTGCCAGCAGCTTAGAAGGGGCGCTTGGAAACACCATATATTTT
TRBV7-5	TRBJ1-1	.	.	CVRSSGQMGITEAFF	TGTGTCAGAAGCTCCGGACAGATGGGTATAACTGAAGCTTTCTTT
TRBV5-1	TRBJ1-6	TRBD1	.	CASSLGQGDSPLHF	TGCGCCAGCAGCTTGGGACAGGGGGATTCACCCCTCCACTTT
TRBV25-1	TRBJ2-5	.	.	CASSSAGRETQYF	TGTGCCAGCAGTTCGGCAGGGAGGGAGACCCAGTACTTC
TRBV10-3	TRBJ2-3	TRBD2	.	CAISELAGSTDTQYF	TGTGCCATCAGTGAACTAGCGGGGAGCACAGATACGCAGTATTTT
TRBV6-1	TRBJ1-2	TRBD1	once	CASSYTGDGYTF	TGTGCCAGCAGCTACACAGGGGATGGCTACACCTTC
TRBV10-3	TRBJ2-3	TRBD2	.	CAISGPGGSGGFTDTQYF	TGTGCCATCAGTGGCCCCGGGGGGAGCGGGGGGTTCACAGATACGCAGTATTTT
TRBV30	TRBJ2-7	.	.	CAWRGDGGFGEQYF	TGTGCCTGGAGGGGGGACGGGGGATTTGGGGAGCAGTACTTC
TRBV28	TRBJ2-7	TRBD2	.	CASSPLGGSGGAGVYEQYF	TGTGCCAGCAGTCCCCTCGGTGGTAGCGGGGGGGCTGGGGTCTACGAGCAGTACTTC
TRBV1	TRBJ2-7	.	few	CTSSLNLLAGGTYEQYF	TGCACCAGCAGCCTCAACCTCTTAGCGGGGGGAACCTACGAGCAGTACTTC
TRBV28	TRBJ2-7	TRBD2	.	CASSSGLAGGTSSYEQYF	TGTGCCAGCAGTTCGGGACTAGCGGGGGGGACGAGCTCCTACGAGCAGTACTTC
TRBV5-1	TRBJ2-3	.	few	CASSPGSHSTDTQYF	TGCGCCAGCAGCCCGGGAAGTCATAGCACAGATACGCAGTATTTT
TRBV6-5	TRBJ2-3	TRBD1	.	CASSYRGEADTQYF	TGTGCCAGCAGCTACAGGGGTGAGGCAGATACGCAGTATTTT
TRBV7-7	TRBJ2-2	TRBD2	.	CASSSRLAGASNTGELFF	TGTGCCAGCAGCTCACGACTAGCGGGGGCGTCGAACACCGGGGAGCTGTTTTTT
TRBV9	TRBJ2-1	TRBD1	.	CASRPTGGAEQFF	TGTGCCAGCAGGCCCACAGGGGGCGCTGAGCAGTTCTTC
TRBV5-4	TRBJ2-7	.	.	CASSLGTGMVNEQYF	TGTGCCAGCAGCTTGGGAACAGGGATGGTAAACGAGCAGTACTTC
TRBV5-1	TRBJ2-7	.	.	CASSSRGTAPSYEQYF	TGCGCCAGCAGTAGCCGCGGGACAGCCCCCTCCTACGAGCAGTACTTC
TRBV25-1	TRBJ2-7	.	.	CASSSGCEQYF	TGTGCCAGCAGTTCGGGGTGCGAGCAGTACTTC
TRBV27	TRBJ2-1	.	.	CASLGGGGLYNEQFF	TGTGCCAGCCTCGGGGGCGGGGGCCTCTACAATGAGCAGTTCTTC
TRBV19	TRBJ2-3	TRBD1	.	CASSSTGGASDTQYF	TGTGCCAGTAGTTCGACAGGGGGCGCGTCAGATACGCAGTATTTT
TRBV12-5	TRBJ2-2	.	.	CASGLGTGTGELFF	TGTGCTAGTGGTTTGGGTACAGGGACCGGGGAGCTGTTTTTT